One sample yielded the 21 T cell receptor beta chains listed below, sequenced in a study of blood T cells in healthy people across ages (dated by TCRdb to about 2015). The library was prepared using 5' RACE. Sequencing relied on an Illumina HiSeq 2500. A second about 6 to 11 cycle PCR used a sample-barcoded 5' primer and a J-beta primer mix. The raw public data were reprocessed by TCRdb itself: fastp quality trimming at Q25, MiXCR clonotype calling, in-frame beta chains only. Every entry covers one CDR3 protein and lists the most common genes and DNA from its rows. Across this sample there are some 1.5 million distinct CDR3 sequences, with about 28% seen only once. The top ten hold 6.5% to 8.5% of the sample. The sample taken for sequencing was blood. The receptors come from a woman in her twenties or thirties in good health.

Only a few counts were recorded for this clonotype. This sequence joins TRBV29-1 and TRBJ2-3, with D possibly being TRBD1 or TRBD2 (5 bases each). The CDR3 extends over 14 amino acids. Deletions cut 5 bases from V and 2 bases from J, with 14 bases between. Germline V gene data show CDR1 as SQVTM and CDR2 as ANQGSEA. The CDR3 reads CSVPQLGVTDTQYF. The CDR3 DNA reads as TGCAGCGTTCCTCAATTGGGGGTCACAGATACGCAGTATTTT.

The chain is built from TRBV3-1 and TRBJ1-2; D remains ambiguous. CDR3 size: 13 residues. Germline values: CDR1 LGHDT, CDR2 YNNKEL (reference sequence). Trimming removed 0 bases at V and 3 bases at J, with 5 bases between. The CDR3 DNA sequence: TGTGCCAGCAGCCAAGAGGTGTACTATGGCTACACCTTC. This sequence encodes CASSQEVYYGYTF.

This clonotype has more than one count but fewer than ten. The V call is TRBV28, the J call TRBJ2-5; D is uncertain. V lost 6 bases, J lost 1 base, and 12 bases lay in between. CDR1 MDHEN and CDR2 SYDVKM come from the germline V gene. The CDR3 contains 14 residues. CDR3 DNA sequence: TGTGCCAGCAGGACCCGAGGCAGCCAAGAGACCCAGTACTTC. Its translation is CASRTRGSQETQYF.

This clonotype was detected ten times or more. The CDR3 loop reads CSARGSGRDTQYF. Here the CDR3 DNA reads TGCAGTGCTAGAGGTAGCGGGAGGGATACGCAGTATTTT. V and J are TRBV20-1 and TRBJ2-3, with 10 bases fitting TRBD2. The trim removed 1 base at V and 6 bases at J, leaving 1 base unmatched. Germline CDR1 and CDR2: DFQATT and SNEGSKA (reference sequence). The CDR3 totals 13 residues.

The rearrangement links TRBV12-3 or TRBV12-4 to TRBJ2-3; D possibly uses TRBD1 or TRBD2 (5 bases each). V lost 6 bases, J lost 4 bases, and 14 bases lay in between. This CDR3 has 14 residues. The DNA for the CDR3 is TGTGCCAGCAGACTAGGGTTGGGGGCAGATACGCAGTATTTT. This gives the protein CASRLGLGADTQYF.

Details on this clonotype: This may stem from a read error, because a much larger clone lies one nucleotide away. The genes are TRBV10-3 and TRBJ1-2; D remains ambiguous. CDR3 length: 13 amino acids. Germline V lookup: CDR1 ENHRY, CDR2 SYGVKD. CDR3 sequence (DNA): TGTGCCATCAGGGAGTCGGATAGCTATGGCTACACCTTC. It yields the protein CAIRESDSYGYTF.

This clonotype was seen repeatedly, ten times or more. The chain carries TRBV12-3 or TRBV12-4 and TRBJ2-7, with 9 positions matching TRBD1. The V and J ends lost 7 bases and 1 base, in that order; junction bases with no gene match: 8. The CDR3 is 15 amino acids. The CDR3 here is CASTLIGQGSYEQYF. In DNA, the CDR3 is TGTGCCAGCACTCTCATTGGACAGGGGTCCTACGAGCAGTACTTC.

The rearrangement joins TRBV28 to TRBJ2-7; the D gene is possibly TRBD2 (6 bases). The ends were cut back, 8 bases at V and 6 bases at J, with 14 bases in the middle. This CDR3 is 12 amino acids long. From germline, CDR1 is MDHEN and CDR2 SYDVKM. This chain's CDR3 is CASFGGICEQYF. CDR3 DNA sequence: TGTGCCAGCTTCGGCGGGATCTGCGAGCAGTACTTC.

This clonotype showed up just a few times. V is TRBV10-3 and J is TRBJ1-1; possible D gene TRBD1, 5 bases. There are 12 residues in the CDR3. Trimming took off 3 bases at V and 7 bases at J, with 9 bases between the two ends. Germline V gene lookup returns CDR1 ENHRY and CDR2 SYGVKD. The CDR3 spells CAISEGTDEAFF. The CDR3 nucleotides are TGTGCCATCAGTGAAGGGACGGATGAAGCTTTCTTT.

V gene TRBV4-1 combines with J gene TRBJ1-6; 8 positions match TRBD1. The V gene end was trimmed by 3 bases and the J gene end by 10 bases; junction bases not matched to a gene: 8. The length of the CDR3 is 15 residues. CDR1 is MGHRA, CDR2 YSYEKL, per germline. The CDR3 reads CASSHYGTGRSPLHF. The CDR3 nucleotides read TGCGCCAGCAGCCATTACGGGACAGGACGGTCACCCCTCCACTTT.

This clonotype was seen many times. The chain carries TRBV11-2 and TRBJ2-7; D may be TRBD1 or TRBD2 (5 bases each). The V end was cut by 8 bases, the J end by 2 bases, with 19 bases between. This CDR3 has 15 residues. CDR1 SGHAT and CDR2 FQNNGV come from the germline V gene. The CDR3 sequence: CASGKGPVRAYEQYF. The CDR3 region has the DNA TGTGCCAGCGGCAAGGGACCCGTGAGGGCCTACGAGCAGTACTTC. The variable domain in full, with the rest retrieved from reference TRBV11-2 and TRBJ2-7, is EAGVAQSPRYKIIEKRQSVAFWCNPISGHATLYWYQQILGQGPKLLIQFQNNGVVDDSQLPKDRFSAERLKGVDSTLKIQPAKLEDSAVYLCASGKGPVRAYEQYFGPGTRLTVT.

This chain connects TRBV5-1 to TRBJ1-4; 9 bases are a match to TRBD1. After removal of 0 bases from V and 8 bases from J, the junction contained 8 bases not matched to a gene. CDR1 and CDR2 from the germline V gene are SGHRS and YFSETQ. The CDR3 sequence is 16 residues long. The CDR3 sequence is CASSLAGTGMSEKLFF. In DNA form, the CDR3 reads TGCGCCAGCAGCTTGGCCGGGACAGGGATGTCGGAAAAACTGTTTTTT.

This clonotype was detected ten times or more. V is TRBV4-3 and J is TRBJ1-1, with D uncertain. Germline V CDR1 and CDR2: LGHNA, YSLEER. Trimming pared 0 bases from V and 1 base from J, leaving 9 bases between. CDR3 length: 15 residues. The CDR3 sequence is CASSQDTARNTEAFF. Written as DNA, the CDR3 is TGCGCCAGCAGCCAAGATACGGCGCGGAACACTGAAGCTTTCTTT.

The J gene is TRBJ1-2, the V gene TRBV27; 7 bases align to TRBD1. V lost 5 bases and J lost 0; bases outside the gene matches: 6. Germline-derived CDR1 and CDR2 are MNHEY and SMNVEV (reference sequence). CDR3 length equals 15 residues. CDR3 coding DNA: TGTGCCAGCAGTCCCGACAGGGATGCTAACTATGGCTACACCTTC. It codes for CASSPDRDANYGYTF.

This rearrangement joins TRBV20-1 to TRBJ2-3; 10 bases line up with TRBD2. The CDR3 sequence is 16 residues long. CDR1 is DFQATT and CDR2 is SNEGSKA in the germline V gene (reference sequence). Losses at the gene ends were 3 bases for V and 0 bases for J; bases not matched to a gene: 6. The CDR3: CSASPSGRASTDTQYF. The DNA for the CDR3 is TGCAGTGCTAGCCCTAGCGGGAGAGCCAGCACAGATACGCAGTATTTT.

This clonotype has at least ten counts. The rearrangement uses TRBV20-1 and TRBJ2-7; a weak D match, TRBD1 (6 bases). CDR3 length: 11 amino acids. Germline V lookup: CDR1 DFQATT, CDR2 SNEGSKA (reference sequence). This CDR3 reads CSARGVHEQYF. The DNA for the CDR3 is TGCAGCGCCAGGGGTGTCCACGAGCAGTACTTC.

This chain connects TRBV7-9 to TRBJ2-7; 7 bases map to TRBD1. The J call is in doubt because the DNA end fits TRBJ2-5 better. Germline assignment: CDR1 SEHNR and CDR2 FQNEAQ (reference sequence). The CDR3 extends over 14 amino acids. The CDR3 loop reads CAKSRDSSEETQYF. Here the CDR3 DNA reads TGTGCCAAGTCCCGGGACAGTTCTGAAGAGACCCAGTACTTC.

Worth noting for this clonotype: Without the conserved terminal phenylalanine or tryptophan, this CDR3 likely stems from a read error. This sequence joins TRBV10-3 and TRBJ1-2; the D is unclear. In germline, CDR1 is ENHRY, CDR2 SYGVKD. This CDR3 region has 13 residues. V was cut by 3 bases and J by 5 bases, with 10 bases left in between. The CDR3 DNA is TGTGCCATCAGTGACGAGGCGGGATATGGCTACACCCTC. As protein: CAISDEAGYGYTL.

CDR3 sequence: CASSLGGHLDEQYF. Here the CDR3 DNA reads TGTGCCAGCAGCCTCGGGGGGCATCTCGACGAGCAGTACTTC. The chain carries TRBV6-5 and TRBJ2-7; D may be TRBD2 (7 bases). Trimming removed 6 bases from V and 5 bases from J, with 17 bases in between. The CDR3 is 14 residues long. The germline V gene has CDR1 MNHEY and CDR2 SVGAGI.

CDR3 protein: CASSLYGRTLYEQYF. The DNA for the CDR3 is TGTGCCAGCAGTTTATACGGGCGGACCCTATACGAGCAGTACTTC. This chain connects TRBV28 to TRBJ2-7, with D unclear. The germline gives CDR1 MDHEN, CDR2 SYDVKM. Trimming took off 1 base at V and 4 bases at J, with 14 bases between the two ends. This CDR3 contains 15 residues.

This clonotype was seen many times. The chain links TRBV9 to TRBJ2-7, with D unclear. Trimming took 5 bases from V and 3 from J, leaving 12 bases between them. This CDR3 is 13 amino acids long. Looked up from germline, CDR1 is SGDLS and CDR2 is YYNGEE. CDR3 in amino acids: CASRTELNYEQYF. CDR3 in DNA: TGTGCCAGCAGAACGGAGTTAAACTACGAGCAGTACTTC.